The present entry profiles one TCR beta chain with its context. This sample stems from a study of blood T cell repertoires in COVID-19. Across the whole study: Sites across the United States, Italy and Spain contributed samples from acute and convalescent COVID-19.

Per the authors' pipeline: Amplifying reference gene primers gave estimates of nucleated cell counts. Assay: immunoSEQ multiplex PCR; the TCRdb copy retains only in-frame clones and omits some. D and trimming were read from the DNA, whereas the V and J calls and clone size are those reported in that table. The repertoire holds more than 200,000 clones, with under 90% as singletons. Patients at the Seattle site were enrolled during active infection and followed longitudinally. This clonotype was obtained from a woman older than 75 with COVID-19, enrolled during active disease. The sequenced sample was peripheral blood.

The CDR3 loop reads CASSEAWAAKRYV. The CDR3 DNA sequence: TGTGCCAGCAGTGAAGCCTGGGCAGCTAAGAGGTACGTC. The rearrangement uses TRBV6-1 and TRBJ2-7; D uncertain. This CDR3 region has 13 residues. Germline values: CDR1 MNHNS, CDR2 SASEGT. V was trimmed by 0 bases and J by 12 bases, leaving 15 bases between them.